This T cell receptor beta chain stems from a study of CD8+ T cells in alopecia areata (dated by TCRdb to about 2018). For context, the study as a whole: The treated patients, all with moderate-to-severe alopecia areata, were enrolled in an open-label pilot trial of oral tofacitinib given at 5 to 10 mg twice daily. In humans, TCRbeta sequencing was performed on scalp tissue and on sorted CD4+ and CD8+ peripheral blood T cells from healthy controls and from patients with patchy or totalis/universalis alopecia areata. Scalp clonality was compared across normal scalp (n=4), patchy alopecia areata scalp (n=8), and alopecia totalis/universalis scalp (n=8). RNA was obtained with the PAXgene miRNA kit for fixed scalp, the miRNeasy kit for PBMCs, and the RNeasy kit for mouse skin. Amplification of TCRbeta CDR3 regions was done by immunoSEQ multiplex PCR using 35 Vbeta forward primers and 13 Jbeta reverse primers. Patients on tofacitinib were biopsied at baseline and after 4 and 24 weeks of treatment, and several of the patients also had a later scalp biopsy. In both human patients and the C3H/HeJ mouse model, the study applied high-throughput TCRbeta sequencing to look at T cell clonal expansion in alopecia areata. Tofacitinib was given for 6 to 18 months, followed by 6 months of follow-up off drug to assess delayed response and recurrence. The SALT score, which quantifies the percentage of affected scalp surface area, was used to measure disease severity in treated patients. Overall study results and their limits: Many expanded lesional clones were found to persist in scalp and blood during tofacitinib treatment, and relapse after treatment cessation may be partly explained by this persistence. The treated cohort was small, with a single nonresponder, so links between baseline CD8+ expansion and response need larger studies. Shared TCR sequences between patients were less evident than in mice, which may be partly attributable to HLA diversity in the patient population. With tofacitinib, both scalp clonality and the number of expanded CD8+ clones among the top 100 scalp clones went down significantly. Resident alphabeta T cells in normal human skin are also sequenced, complicating scalp TCR repertoire analysis, unlike mouse skin dominated by gammadelta T cells. Compared with normal scalp, lesional scalp had higher clonality and more expanded CD8+ clones, particularly in alopecia totalis/universalis, a pattern that suggests antigenic drive.

The time point label for this specimen denotes: 24 weeks on oral tofacitinib. Read against the paper, the sample's treatment or condition label means: oral pan-JAK inhibitor, 5-10 mg twice daily. Lesional scalp punch biopsies and peripheral blood were collected from alopecia areata patients. PBMCs were isolated by density centrifugation and stained for CD3, CD4 and CD8, and CD4+ and CD8+ T cells were sorted on a FACSAria. Deletion took 8 bases off V and 9 bases off J, with a span of 13 bases between the germline ends. The CDR3 has 12 amino acids, counting the end cysteine and phenylalanine. The read is trimmed to its CDR3 DNA, 36 bases read in frame from base 1. The germline V gene (reference sequence) gives CDR1 as MNHNY and CDR2 as SVGAGI. About this clone: Its recognized antigen is unknown. No much larger clonotype is one base removed from it; base qualities were not supplied.

The protocol used for the library was the immunoSEQ multiplex PCR assay. RNA was extracted from all samples and reverse transcribed into cDNA, which served as template for TCR sequencing. First-strand cDNA was synthesized using SuperScript III with a 2:1 mix of oligo-dT and random hexamers. Amplification bias was assessed with a synthetic immune receptor repertoire, and residual bias was removed computationally. As for the authors' bioinformatics: Raw reads were preprocessed to remove errors, and CDR3 was defined according to IMGT conventions as the region from the conserved cysteine to phenylalanine. Clonality was computed by normalizing Shannon entropy by log2 of the number of productive unique TCRs and subtracting the result from 1. Whether scalp clones were CD4 or CD8 was inferred by matching scalp TCRbeta sequences against CD4 and CD8 repertoires sorted from blood. As stored in TCRdb, this immuneACCESS dataset retains in-frame rearrangements with V and J assigned. A fraction of the clones does not appear; measured against another copy, unresolved V genes explain less than half of the discrepancy, and the remainder lacks a known reason. The V and J calls and clone size come from that table; D and trimming were worked out from the DNA. The sample data list around 180,000 clones, and roughly 66% of these were observed just once. Around 0.92% of the sample belongs to the ten largest clones.

This clonotype originated in a human donor with alopecia areata. The starting material was CD4+ T cells sorted from blood, obtained at week 24, from a patient treated with tofacitinib. The V gene is TRBV6-6 and the J gene is TRBJ2-2, with the D segment possibly TRBD1 or TRBD2, each aligning over 5 bases. The CDR3 loop reads CASGDPQWELFF. The DNA sequence is given as TGTGCCAGCGGGGACCCCCAATGGGAGCTGTTTTTT.